Included here is one T cell receptor (beta chain) sequence, with context. Frequency alone marks this clonotype as medium-sized (0.01 to 0.1%); no count is stored. The antigen this receptor binds is unknown. This sample was taken from a study of diagnostic markers for celiac disease (dated by TCRdb to 2018 to 2020). Sequencing relied on an Illumina MiSeq. Once TCRdb had reprocessed the reads, it stored one entry per CDR3 protein sequence and supplied no DNA. The sample table on file contains fewer than 2,000 distinct CDR3 sequences. The ten top clones hold under 20% of the sample. The CDR1 and CDR2 encoded by the germline V gene are SGHRS and YFSETQ. Reading from cysteine to phenylalanine, the CDR3 counts 15 amino acids. The entry carries no DNA sequence.

The sequenced material came from either unsorted cells or a sorted T cell fraction (not recorded which). The chain is assembled from TRBV5-1 and TRBJ2-1; without DNA, the TCRdb call of TRBD1 cannot be checked. The source is a human donor. This table probably holds off-target reads from a library built for another chain. The CDR3 protein is CASRLGTDARNEQFF.